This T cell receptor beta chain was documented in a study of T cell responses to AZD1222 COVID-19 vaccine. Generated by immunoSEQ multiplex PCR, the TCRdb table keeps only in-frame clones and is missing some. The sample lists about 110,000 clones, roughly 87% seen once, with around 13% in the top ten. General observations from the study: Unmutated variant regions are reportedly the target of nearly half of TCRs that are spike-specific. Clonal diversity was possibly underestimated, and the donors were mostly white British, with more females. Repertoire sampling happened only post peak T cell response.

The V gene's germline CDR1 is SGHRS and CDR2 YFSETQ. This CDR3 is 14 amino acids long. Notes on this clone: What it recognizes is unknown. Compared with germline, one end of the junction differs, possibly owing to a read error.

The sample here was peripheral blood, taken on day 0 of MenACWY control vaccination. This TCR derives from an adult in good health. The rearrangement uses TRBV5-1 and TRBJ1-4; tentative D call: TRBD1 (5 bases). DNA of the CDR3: TGCGCCAGCAACTTGGGTCGGCAGGGTGAAAAACTGTTTTTT. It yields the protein CASNLGRQGEKLFF. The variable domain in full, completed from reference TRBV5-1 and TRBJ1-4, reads KAGVTQTPRYLIKTRGQQVTLSCSPISGHRSVSWYQQTPGQGLQFLFEYFSETQRNKGNFPGRFSGRQFSNSRSEMNVSTLELGDSALYLCASNLGRQGEKLFFGSGTQLSVL.